Each of the 2 T cell receptor beta chains below was sequenced from the same sample in a study of OX40 agonist ivuxolimab in advanced cancers. This table comes from immunoSEQ multiplex PCR, and its TCRdb copy is limited to in-frame clones, with some not included. Altogether about 28,000 clones are present, approximately 80% being singletons, with the ten largest covering roughly 10%. The specimen comprised CD4+ or CD8+ T cells sorted from blood, sampled in a trial of the OX40 agonist ivuxolimab. These receptors all stem from an adult with an advanced solid tumor such as melanoma, head and neck, liver or kidney cancer.

The chain uses TRBV6-5 and TRBJ2-1, with 9 nucleotides matching TRBD1. CDR1 and CDR2 (germline): MNHEY, SVGAGI. The trim removed 2 bases at V and 9 bases at J, leaving 5 bases unmatched. CDR3 length equals 14 residues. The CDR3 sequence is CASSYDRGEGEQFF. CDR3 nucleotides: TGTGCCAGCAGTTACGACAGGGGGGAGGGTGAGCAGTTCTTC.

On this clone: This probably arose from a read error, given a far larger clone one base away. V usage is TRBV11-2 and J usage is TRBJ1-2; TRBD1 might be the D (5 bases). The CDR3 is 18 amino acids. The V end was cut by 5 bases, the J end by 7 bases, with 29 bases between. CDR1 and CDR2 from the germline V gene are SGHAT and FQNNGV. CDR3 in DNA: TGTGCCAGCAGCCAAGAAGATCCGGCAGGGTGGGGGAATGGTGGCTACACCTTC. Its protein product is CASSQEDPAGWGNGGYTF.